This T cell receptor (beta chain) was identified in a study of T cell changes during pregnancy in multiple sclerosis. Trimming removed 3 bases at V and 1 base at J, with 13 bases between. The germline CDR1 and CDR2 sequences are SGHRS and YFSETQ. The CDR3 runs to 15 residues. TCRdb keeps only in-frame clones here, not all; method: immunoSEQ multiplex PCR. This table has about 67,000 clones, just over 90% appearing once. This chain links TRBV5-1 with TRBJ1-1; D remains ambiguous. Sequencing was performed on peripheral blood, taken in the third trimester of pregnancy. The TCR was taken from a female donor with multiple sclerosis, enrolled in a pregnancy study. The CDR3 DNA sequence: TGCGCCAGCAGCTCCACCCAGTCGGGGAACACTGAAGCTTTCTTT. Translating it yields CASSSTQSGNTEAFF.